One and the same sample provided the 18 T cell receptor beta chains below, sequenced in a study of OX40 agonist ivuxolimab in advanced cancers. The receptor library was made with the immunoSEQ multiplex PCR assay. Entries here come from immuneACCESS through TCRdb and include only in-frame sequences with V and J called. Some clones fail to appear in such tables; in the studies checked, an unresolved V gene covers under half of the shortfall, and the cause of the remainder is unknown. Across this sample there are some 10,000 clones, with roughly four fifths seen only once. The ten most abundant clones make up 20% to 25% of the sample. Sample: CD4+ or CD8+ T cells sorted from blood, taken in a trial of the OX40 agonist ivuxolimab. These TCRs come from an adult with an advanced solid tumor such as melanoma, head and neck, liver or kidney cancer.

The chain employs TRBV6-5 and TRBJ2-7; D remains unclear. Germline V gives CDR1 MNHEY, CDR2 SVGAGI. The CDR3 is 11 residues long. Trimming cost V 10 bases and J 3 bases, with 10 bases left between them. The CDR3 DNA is TGTGCCACCACCCTAAGCTACGAGCAGTACTTC. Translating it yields CATTLSYEQYF.

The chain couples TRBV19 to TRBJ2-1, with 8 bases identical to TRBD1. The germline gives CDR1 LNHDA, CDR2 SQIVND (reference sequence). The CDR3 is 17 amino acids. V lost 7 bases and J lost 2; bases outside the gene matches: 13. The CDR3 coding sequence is TGTGCCAGTAAGGGACAGGCCTTTTCAAATCCCTACAATGAGCAGTTCTTC. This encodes CASKGQAFSNPYNEQFF.

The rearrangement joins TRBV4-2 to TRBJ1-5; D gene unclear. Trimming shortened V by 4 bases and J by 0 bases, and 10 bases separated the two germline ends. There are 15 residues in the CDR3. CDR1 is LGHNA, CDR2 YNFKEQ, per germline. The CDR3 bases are TGTGCCAGCAGCCCGACCGGGGTTAGCAATCAGCCCCAGCATTTT. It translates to CASSPTGVSNQPQHF.

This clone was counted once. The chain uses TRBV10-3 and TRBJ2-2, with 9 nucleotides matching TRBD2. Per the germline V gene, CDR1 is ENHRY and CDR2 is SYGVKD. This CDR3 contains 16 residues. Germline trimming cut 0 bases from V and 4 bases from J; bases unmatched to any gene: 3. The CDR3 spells CAISESSGGTTGELFF. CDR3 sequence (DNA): TGTGCCATCAGTGAGTCAAGCGGGGGGACCACCGGGGAGCTGTTTTTT.

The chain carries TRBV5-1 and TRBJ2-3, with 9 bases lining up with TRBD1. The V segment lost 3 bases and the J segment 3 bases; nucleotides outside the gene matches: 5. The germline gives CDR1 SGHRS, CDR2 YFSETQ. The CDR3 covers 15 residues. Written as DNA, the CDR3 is TGCGCCAGCAGCTCAGGGGACAGGGAAACAGATACGCAGTATTTT. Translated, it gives CASSSGDRETDTQYF.

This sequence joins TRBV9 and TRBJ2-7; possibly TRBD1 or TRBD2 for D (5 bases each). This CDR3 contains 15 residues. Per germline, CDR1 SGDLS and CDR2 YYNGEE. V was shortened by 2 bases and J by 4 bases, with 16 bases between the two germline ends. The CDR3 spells CASSVYQGRRYEQYF. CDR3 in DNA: TGTGCCAGCAGCGTTTATCAGGGACGTCGATACGAGCAGTACTTC.

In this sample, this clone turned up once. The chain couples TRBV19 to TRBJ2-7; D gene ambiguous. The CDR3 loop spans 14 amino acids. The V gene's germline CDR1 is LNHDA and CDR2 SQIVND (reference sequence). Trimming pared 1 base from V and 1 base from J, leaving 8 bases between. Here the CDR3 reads CASSIGASSYEQYF. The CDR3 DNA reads TGTGCCAGTAGTATAGGGGCGAGTTCCTACGAGCAGTACTTC. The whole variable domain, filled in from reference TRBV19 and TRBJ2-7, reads DGGITQSPKYLFRKEGQNVTLSCEQNLNHDAMYWYRQDPGQGLRLIYYSQIVNDFQKGDIAEGYSVSREKKESFPLTVTSAQKNPTAFYLCASSIGASSYEQYFGPGTRLTVT.

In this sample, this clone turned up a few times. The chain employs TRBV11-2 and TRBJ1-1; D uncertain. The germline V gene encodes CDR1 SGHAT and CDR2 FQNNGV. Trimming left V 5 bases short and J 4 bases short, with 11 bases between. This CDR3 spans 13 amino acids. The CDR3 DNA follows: TGTGCCAGCAGCCTGGGAGTGGGCACTGAAGCTTTCTTT. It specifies CASSLGVGTEAFF.

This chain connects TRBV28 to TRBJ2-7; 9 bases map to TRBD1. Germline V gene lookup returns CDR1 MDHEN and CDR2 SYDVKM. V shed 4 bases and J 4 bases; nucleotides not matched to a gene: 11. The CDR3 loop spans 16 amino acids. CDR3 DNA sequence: TGTGCCAGCAGTTCCCCCGGGACAGGGATCTCGTACGAGCAGTACTTC. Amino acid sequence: CASSSPGTGISYEQYF.

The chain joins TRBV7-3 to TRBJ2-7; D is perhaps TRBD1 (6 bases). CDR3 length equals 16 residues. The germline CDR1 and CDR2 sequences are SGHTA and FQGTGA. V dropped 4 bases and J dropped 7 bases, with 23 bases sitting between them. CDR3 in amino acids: CASSSSFRGRQEEQYF. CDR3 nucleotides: TGTGCCAGCAGCTCCTCCTTCCGAGGCCGACAGGAGGAGCAGTACTTC.

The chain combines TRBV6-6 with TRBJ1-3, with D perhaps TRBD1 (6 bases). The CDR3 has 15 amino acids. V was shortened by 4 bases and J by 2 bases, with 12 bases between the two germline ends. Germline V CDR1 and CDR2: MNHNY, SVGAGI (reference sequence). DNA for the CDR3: TGTGCCAGCAGTTCCCAGACAGGCGCTGGAAACACCATATATTTT. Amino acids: CASSSQTGAGNTIYF.

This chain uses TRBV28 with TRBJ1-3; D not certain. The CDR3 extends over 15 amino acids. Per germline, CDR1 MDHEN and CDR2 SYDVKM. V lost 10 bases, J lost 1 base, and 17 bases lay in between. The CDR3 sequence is CAISSALRSGNTIYF. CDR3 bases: TGTGCCATCTCTTCGGCACTAAGATCTGGAAACACCATATATTTT.

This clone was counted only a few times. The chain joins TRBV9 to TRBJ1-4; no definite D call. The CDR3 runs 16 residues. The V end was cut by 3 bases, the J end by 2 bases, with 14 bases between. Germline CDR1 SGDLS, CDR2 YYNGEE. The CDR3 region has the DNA TGTGCCAGCAGCGGAGTAGATTGGGCGACTAATGAAAAACTGTTTTTT. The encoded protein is CASSGVDWATNEKLFF.

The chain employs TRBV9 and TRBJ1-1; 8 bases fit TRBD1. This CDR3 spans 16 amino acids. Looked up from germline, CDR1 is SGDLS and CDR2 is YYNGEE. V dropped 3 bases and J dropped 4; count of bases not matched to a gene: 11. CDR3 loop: CASSADREGWGTEAFF. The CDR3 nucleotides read TGTGCCAGCAGCGCGGACAGGGAGGGTTGGGGCACTGAAGCTTTCTTT.

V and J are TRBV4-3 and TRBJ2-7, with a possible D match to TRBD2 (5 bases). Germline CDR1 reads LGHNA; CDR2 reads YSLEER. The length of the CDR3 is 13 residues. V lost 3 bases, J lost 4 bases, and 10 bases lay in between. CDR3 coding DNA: TGCGCCAGCAGCCAGTTCAGAGGGTACGAGCAGTACTTC. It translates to CASSQFRGYEQYF.

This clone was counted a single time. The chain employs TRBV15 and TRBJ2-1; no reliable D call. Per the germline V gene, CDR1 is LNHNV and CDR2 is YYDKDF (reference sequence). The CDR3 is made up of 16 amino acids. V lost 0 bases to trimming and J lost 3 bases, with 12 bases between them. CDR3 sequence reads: CATSRDNQMIYNEQFF. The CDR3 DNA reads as TGTGCCACCAGCAGAGATAACCAGATGATCTACAATGAGCAGTTCTTC. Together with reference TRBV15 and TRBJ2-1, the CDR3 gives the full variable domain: DAMVIQNPRYQVTQFGKPVTLSCSQTLNHNVMYWYQQKSSQAPKLLFHYYDKDFNNEADTPDNFQSRRPNTSFCFLDIRSPGLGDTAMYLCATSRDNQMIYNEQFFGPGTRLTVL.

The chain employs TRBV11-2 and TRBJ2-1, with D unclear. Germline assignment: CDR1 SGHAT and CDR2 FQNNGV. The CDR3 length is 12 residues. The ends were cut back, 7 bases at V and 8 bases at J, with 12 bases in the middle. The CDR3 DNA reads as TGTGCCAGCACTACGCTGTCCGATGAGCAGTTCTTC. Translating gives CASTTLSDEQFF.

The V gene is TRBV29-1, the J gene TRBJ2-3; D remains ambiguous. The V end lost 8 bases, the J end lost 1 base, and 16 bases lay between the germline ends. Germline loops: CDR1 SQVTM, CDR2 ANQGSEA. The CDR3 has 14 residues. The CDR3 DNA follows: TGCAGCATCCCGCTGAGCCCGCGCACAGATACGCAGTATTTT. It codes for CSIPLSPRTDTQYF.